These T cell receptor beta chains were read from a single sample in a study of shared clonotypes between healthy human individuals. Using immunoSEQ multiplex PCR, the repertoire was profiled, and TCRdb retains in-frame clones only, with some absent. The sample contains roughly 1,600,000 clones, just under 99% of which appear only once. Source material: naive CD4+ T cells sorted from blood. Every receptor here comes from a man aged 25 to 40 in good health. CDR3s include the opening cysteine and the closing phenylalanine or tryptophan. The order of the fields is CDR3 protein, CDR3 DNA, V gene, D gene, clone size, CDR3 length, J gene. The D gene is left open where the match is weak. Clone sizes are given selectively: once, few, many, or a class where the clone is expanded.

CDR3: CASSPYGGAAGNQPQHF
DNA: TGTGCCAGCAGCCCTTATGGAGGGGCCGCGGGCAATCAGCCCCAGCATTTT
V: TRBV7-9
D: NA
size: NA
length: 17
J: TRBJ1-5

CDR3: CASSLSAGEQFF
DNA: TGTGCCAGCAGTTTGTCAGCGGGTGAGCAGTTCTTC
V: TRBV28
D: NA
size: NA
length: 12
J: TRBJ2-1

CDR3: CASRGGATDTQYF
DNA: TGTGCCAGCAGAGGGGGGGCAACAGATACGCAGTATTTT
V: TRBV5-6
D: NA
size: NA
length: 13
J: TRBJ2-3

CDR3: CASSLRPTVNTEAFF
DNA: TGCGCCAGCAGCCTGCGACCGACAGTGAACACTGAAGCTTTCTTT
V: TRBV5-1
D: NA
size: NA
length: 15
J: TRBJ1-1

CDR3: CASSVLGAEDTQYF
DNA: TGTGCCAGCAGCGTATTGGGGGCCGAAGATACGCAGTATTTT
V: TRBV9
D: NA
size: once
length: 14
J: TRBJ2-3

CDR3: CASSSGQGPYEQYF
DNA: TGTGCCAGCAGCTCGGGACAGGGTCCCTACGAGCAGTACTTC
V: TRBV7-2
D: TRBD1
size: NA
length: 14
J: TRBJ2-7

CDR3: CSVQFTDTQYF
DNA: TGCAGCGTCCAATTCACAGATACGCAGTATTTT
V: TRBV29-1
D: NA
size: once
length: 11
J: TRBJ2-3

CDR3: CASSPGRGSEKLFF
DNA: TGTGCCAGCAGCCCCGGGAGAGGGAGTGAAAAACTGTTTTTT
V: TRBV11-3
D: NA
size: NA
length: 14
J: TRBJ1-4

CDR3: CASSPTTVQETQYF
DNA: TGTGCCAGCAGCCCTACGACAGTCCAAGAGACCCAGTACTTC
V: TRBV9
D: NA
size: NA
length: 14
J: TRBJ2-5

CDR3: CATSRDGGRLAKNIQYF
DNA: TGTGCCACCAGCAGAGATGGTGGGCGCCTAGCCAAAAACATTCAGTACTTC
V: TRBV15
D: NA
size: NA
length: 17
J: TRBJ2-4

CDR3: CASSPTLYWQFF
DNA: TGTGCCAGCAGTCCTACCCTCTATTGGCAGTTCTTC
V: TRBV6-6
D: NA
size: NA
length: 12
J: TRBJ2-1

CDR3: CAISATSDTQYF
DNA: TGTGCCATCAGTGCAACGTCAGATACGCAGTATTTT
V: TRBV10-3
D: NA
size: once
length: 12
J: TRBJ2-3

CDR3: CASRSSRERMNNEQFF
DNA: TGTGCCAGCAGATCTTCTCGGGAGAGGATGAACAATGAGCAGTTCTTC
V: TRBV27
D: NA
size: NA
length: 16
J: TRBJ2-1

CDR3: CSVEVLGPILWAQYF
DNA: TGCAGCGTTGAAGTTCTTGGGCCGATTTTGTGGGCCCAGTACTTC
V: TRBV29-1
D: NA
size: NA
length: 15
J: TRBJ2-5

CDR3: CASSPGLAANNEQFF
DNA: TGTGCCAGCAGCCCTGGACTAGCGGCAAACAATGAGCAGTTCTTC
V: TRBV7-7
D: TRBD2
size: NA
length: 15
J: TRBJ2-1

CDR3: CASSPGLMGHTQYF
DNA: TGCGCCAGCAGCCCGGGACTTATGGGACATACGCAGTATTTT
V: TRBV5-1
D: NA
size: NA
length: 14
J: TRBJ2-3

CDR3: CASSGREGLADTQYF
DNA: TGTGCCAGCAGTGGGCGGGAGGGCCTCGCAGATACGCAGTATTTT
V: TRBV28
D: TRBD2
size: NA
length: 15
J: TRBJ2-3

CDR3: CASSLVGYEQYF
DNA: TGCGCCAGCAGCTTGGTTGGGTACGAGCAGTACTTC
V: TRBV5-1
D: NA
size: NA
length: 12
J: TRBJ2-7

CDR3: CASSKNSGRAWDGELFF
DNA: TGCGCCAGCAGTAAAAATAGCGGGAGGGCCTGGGACGGGGAGCTGTTTTTT
V: TRBV10-1
D: TRBD2
size: NA
length: 17
J: TRBJ2-2

CDR3: CASSYRPLKQGYEQYF
DNA: TGTGCCAGCAGTTACCGACCCCTCAAACAGGGGTACGAGCAGTACTTC
V: TRBV6-5
D: TRBD1
size: once
length: 16
J: TRBJ2-7

CDR3: CATSQVRGSYEQYF
DNA: TGTGCCACCAGCCAGGTTCGTGGTTCCTACGAGCAGTACTTC
V: TRBV11-3
D: NA
size: NA
length: 14
J: TRBJ2-7

CDR3: CASSLQGDPYNEQFF
DNA: TGTGCCAGCAGCCTACAGGGTGACCCCTACAATGAGCAGTTCTTC
V: TRBV5-6
D: NA
size: NA
length: 15
J: TRBJ2-1

CDR3: CASSLVGFYNEQFF
DNA: TGTGCCAGCAGCTTAGTCGGCTTTTACAATGAGCAGTTCTTC
V: TRBV7-2
D: NA
size: NA
length: 14
J: TRBJ2-1

CDR3: CSVALAGAPDTQYF
DNA: TGCAGCGTGGCATTAGCGGGAGCCCCAGATACGCAGTATTTT
V: TRBV29-1
D: TRBD2
size: NA
length: 14
J: TRBJ2-3

CDR3: CASSLHPWTTLNNEQFF
DNA: TGTGCCAGCAGCCTACACCCGTGGACTACTTTGAACAATGAGCAGTTCTTC
V: TRBV14
D: NA
size: NA
length: 17
J: TRBJ2-1

CDR3: CASSLGTSGGTDTQYF
DNA: TGCGCCAGCAGCCTAGGGACTAGCGGGGGCACAGATACGCAGTATTTT
V: TRBV5-1
D: TRBD2
size: once
length: 16
J: TRBJ2-3

CDR3: CASSLGVINQPQHF
DNA: TGTGCCAGCAGTTTAGGCGTTATTAATCAGCCCCAGCATTTT
V: TRBV28
D: NA
size: NA
length: 14
J: TRBJ1-5

CDR3: CASSLELADSGYEQYF
DNA: TGTGCCAGCAGCTTAGAACTTGCGGATAGCGGTTACGAGCAGTACTTC
V: TRBV11-2
D: NA
size: NA
length: 16
J: TRBJ2-7

CDR3: CASTVSGGAYNEQFF
DNA: TGCGCCAGCACCGTTAGCGGGGGCGCCTACAATGAGCAGTTCTTC
V: TRBV5-1
D: TRBD2
size: NA
length: 15
J: TRBJ2-1

CDR3: CASSDRTSSPDTQYF
DNA: TGCGCCAGCAGCGATAGGACTAGCTCCCCAGATACGCAGTATTTT
V: TRBV5-1
D: TRBD2
size: NA
length: 15
J: TRBJ2-3

CDR3: CASSGGHENSGNTIYF
DNA: TGCGCCAGCAGCGGGGGACACGAAAACTCTGGAAACACCATATATTTT
V: TRBV5-1
D: NA
size: once
length: 16
J: TRBJ1-3

CDR3: CASSFVAGNEQFF
DNA: TGTGCCAGCAGTTTTGTAGCGGGCAATGAGCAGTTCTTC
V: TRBV28
D: TRBD2
size: NA
length: 13
J: TRBJ2-1

CDR3: CASSLTSGSYEQYF
DNA: TGTGCCAGCAGTCTGACTAGCGGGTCCTACGAGCAGTACTTC
V: TRBV27
D: TRBD2
size: NA
length: 14
J: TRBJ2-7

CDR3: CASSQEGRLAGLYEQYF
DNA: TGTGCCAGCAGCCAAGAGGGTCGGCTAGCGGGACTCTACGAGCAGTACTTC
V: TRBV14
D: TRBD2
size: once
length: 17
J: TRBJ2-7

CDR3: CASSQLGQEQDTEAFF
DNA: TGCGCCAGCAGCCAACTTGGACAGGAGCAAGACACTGAAGCTTTCTTT
V: TRBV4-1
D: TRBD1
size: NA
length: 16
J: TRBJ1-1

CDR3: CASFDQAGRPEAFF
DNA: TGTGCCAGCTTCGACCAGGCAGGGAGGCCTGAAGCTTTCTTT
V: TRBV18
D: NA
size: NA
length: 14
J: TRBJ1-1

CDR3: CASSAYPGLAARHIQYF
DNA: TGTGCCAGCAGTGCATACCCGGGACTAGCGGCTCGACACATTCAGTACTTC
V: TRBV6-1
D: TRBD2
size: NA
length: 17
J: TRBJ2-4

CDR3: CASSNRGLGAFF
DNA: TGTGCCAGCAGTAACAGGGGGCTTGGAGCTTTCTTT
V: TRBV27
D: TRBD1
size: NA
length: 12
J: TRBJ1-1

CDR3: CASSKITGTGVTEAFF
DNA: TGTGCCAGCAGCAAAATTACCGGGACAGGGGTCACTGAAGCTTTCTTT
V: TRBV21-1
D: NA
size: NA
length: 16
J: TRBJ1-1

CDR3: CASNHDGSSYEQYF
DNA: TGTGCCAGCAATCACGACGGCAGCTCCTACGAGCAGTACTTC
V: TRBV9
D: NA
size: NA
length: 14
J: TRBJ2-7

CDR3: CASSLTGTRISRETQYF
DNA: TGTGCTAGCAGCTTAACCGGGACTAGAATATCCCGAGAGACCCAGTACTTC
V: TRBV7-7
D: TRBD2
size: NA
length: 17
J: TRBJ2-5

CDR3: CASSLGSGIYNEQFF
DNA: TGTGCCAGCTCCCTCGGTAGCGGGATTTACAATGAGCAGTTCTTC
V: TRBV18
D: TRBD2
size: NA
length: 15
J: TRBJ2-1

CDR3: CASSLGSGRAAYEQYF
DNA: TGTGCCAGCAGCTTGGGTAGCGGGAGGGCAGCCTACGAGCAGTACTTC
V: TRBV5-4
D: TRBD2
size: NA
length: 16
J: TRBJ2-7

CDR3: CASSPGRGRDTDTQYF
DNA: TGCGCCAGCAGCCCCGGTAGGGGGCGCGACACAGATACGCAGTATTTT
V: TRBV5-1
D: TRBD1
size: once
length: 16
J: TRBJ2-3

CDR3: CASSRQSNGNQPQHF
DNA: TGTGCCAGTAGCCGACAGTCAAATGGCAATCAGCCCCAGCATTTT
V: TRBV19
D: NA
size: NA
length: 15
J: TRBJ1-5

CDR3: CASRPLAGGPSEQFF
DNA: TGTGCCAGCAGGCCACTAGCGGGAGGGCCGAGTGAGCAGTTCTTC
V: TRBV6-5
D: TRBD2
size: NA
length: 15
J: TRBJ2-1

CDR3: CASSLDFASYEQYF
DNA: TGTGCCAGCAGCTTGGATTTTGCGTCCTACGAGCAGTACTTC
V: TRBV5-4
D: NA
size: NA
length: 14
J: TRBJ2-7

CDR3: CASSSSSYEQYF
DNA: TGCGCCAGCAGCTCAAGCTCCTACGAGCAGTACTTC
V: TRBV5-1
D: NA
size: NA
length: 12
J: TRBJ2-7

CDR3: CASSQEGGGVNQPQHF
DNA: TGCGCCAGCAGCCAAGAGGGGGGGGGCGTGAATCAGCCCCAGCATTTT
V: TRBV4-1
D: NA
size: once
length: 16
J: TRBJ1-5

CDR3: CASSVATGGRSYEQYF
DNA: TGTGCCAGCAGCGTAGCGACAGGGGGCCGCTCCTACGAGCAGTACTTC
V: TRBV9
D: TRBD1
size: NA
length: 16
J: TRBJ2-7

CDR3: CASSWGQVGTEAFF
DNA: TGCGCCAGCAGCTGGGGACAGGTCGGCACTGAAGCTTTCTTT
V: TRBV5-1
D: TRBD1
size: NA
length: 14
J: TRBJ1-1

CDR3: CASSLLAGFKAFF
DNA: TGTGCCAGTAGTCTCCTGGCAGGGTTCAAAGCTTTCTTT
V: TRBV19
D: NA
size: NA
length: 13
J: TRBJ1-1

CDR3: CSVVKGTDEQFF
DNA: TGCAGCGTTGTCAAAGGGACGGATGAGCAGTTCTTC
V: TRBV29-1
D: NA
size: NA
length: 12
J: TRBJ2-1

CDR3: CASSVQGGETQYF
DNA: TGTGCCAGCAGCGTCCAGGGGGGAGAGACCCAGTACTTC
V: TRBV9
D: NA
size: NA
length: 13
J: TRBJ2-5

CDR3: CASSLYRGISNEQFF
DNA: TGTGCCAGCAGCTTATACAGGGGGATAAGCAATGAGCAGTTCTTC
V: TRBV7-3
D: TRBD1
size: NA
length: 15
J: TRBJ2-1

CDR3: CASSPATGANVLTF
DNA: TGTGCCAGCTCACCAGCGACAGGGGCCAACGTCCTGACTTTC
V: TRBV18
D: NA
size: NA
length: 14
J: TRBJ2-6

CDR3: CASSSRGTGSDYGYTF
DNA: TGCGCCAGCAGCTCTAGGGGGACAGGGAGCGACTATGGCTACACCTTC
V: TRBV5-1
D: TRBD1
size: NA
length: 16
J: TRBJ1-2